This TCR beta chain was sequenced during a study of T cells in Graves' hyperthyroidism and ophthalmopathy. Broader study findings: Ophthalmopathy could be told apart from stable hyperthyroidism with a 13 V-J model.

Per germline, CDR1 MNHNS and CDR2 SASEGT. The CDR3 is 14 residues long. Trimming removed 7 bases from V and 3 bases from J, with 16 bases in between. This clonotype was seen many times. Antigen: not known. TCR beta CDR3 region amplification was performed from RNA transcripts. HTBI primers drove first-round RT-PCR of the TCR CDR3. Each CDR3 protein gets one entry after TCRdb re-called the multiplex PCR reads with MiXCR. In the table there are approximately 510,000 distinct CDR3 sequences, 20% to 25% of which are singletons. PBMCs came from more than 9 ml fresh peripheral blood. The chain couples TRBV6-1 to TRBJ2-7, with a tentative D call TRBD1 (5 bases). Input material: blood. The sequence was collected from a man between 18 and 29 years old with Graves' hyperthyroidism. The chain's CDR3 is CASTPGYGFYEQYF. The CDR3 nucleotides read TGTGCCAGCACTCCAGGGTATGGGTTCTACGAGCAGTACTTC.